This T cell receptor (beta chain) came from a study of preoperative IRX-2 immunotherapy in early breast cancer. Treatment: preoperative locoregional IRX-2 cytokine immunotherapy. Patients received preoperative, locoregional IRX-2 cytokine immunotherapy in a phase Ib study. Germline V gene sequence: CDR1 SGHAT, CDR2 FQDESV (reference sequence). This CDR3 has 15 residues. V lost 2 bases to trimming and J lost 5 bases, with 13 bases between them. TCRdb keeps only in-frame clones here, not all; method: immunoSEQ multiplex PCR. In the table there are 40,000 to 50,000 clones, 70% to 80% of which are singletons.

The gene calls are TRBV11-1 and TRBJ2-1; D ambiguous. The sample here was tumor tissue, taken after IRX-2 immunotherapy. The source is a human donor with breast cancer. CDR3 sequence reads: CASSLLMATNNEQFF. The CDR3 DNA reads TGTGCCAGCAGCTTATTGATGGCGACCAACAATGAGCAGTTCTTC.